What follows are 31 T cell receptor beta chains derived from one specimen sequenced in a study of cytomegalovirus exposure and HLA in healthy donors (dated 2017 in TCRdb). Library generation was performed with the immunoSEQ multiplex PCR assay. For the multiplex PCR, a mixture combining 60 forward primers for TCR Vbeta segments and 13 reverse primers for TCR Jbeta segments was used. In its TCRdb copy, this immuneACCESS table keeps in-frame sequences only and misses some clones. Where compared with another copy, unresolved V genes explain less than half of these, and the others have no known cause. The sample includes over 70,000 clones, with about 80% observed a single time. Approximately 3% of the sample is held by the ten biggest clonotypes. Source material: PBMCs. The receptor source for this set is a man aged 45 to 65 in good health and CMV-seropositive.

V gene TRBV4-1 combines with J gene TRBJ2-5; no clear D gene. The CDR3 contains 15 residues. The V and J ends lost 2 bases and 1 base respectively, with 11 bases between them. Germline CDR1 MGHRA, CDR2 YSYEKL. CDR3 loop: CASSQLTRPQETQYF. The CDR3 DNA is TGCGCCAGCAGCCAACTGACGAGGCCCCAAGAGACCCAGTACTTC.

This clone was picked up a small number of times. The chain joins TRBV6-4 to TRBJ2-6; D gene ambiguous. The CDR3 is 15 amino acids. V was trimmed by 2 bases and J by 0 bases, leaving 5 bases between them. The germline V gene has CDR1 MRHNA and CDR2 SNTAGT. The CDR3 DNA reads as TGTGCCAGCAGTGACGAGAGCTCTGGGGCCAACGTCCTGACTTTC. Its translation: CASSDESSGANVLTF.

This chain joins TRBV5-6 and TRBJ1-1; the match to TRBD1 covers 9 bases. The V gene's germline CDR1 is SGHDT and CDR2 YYEEEE. The CDR3 has 17 residues. V lost 0 bases, J lost 4 bases, and 10 bases stayed unmatched. CDR3 DNA sequence: TGTGCCAGCAGCTTGGTGGAACAGGGGGCCGGAACCACTGAAGCTTTCTTT. Amino acids: CASSLVEQGAGTTEAFF.

There are a few counts of this clone. This sequence joins TRBV4-1 and TRBJ2-6, with TRBD1 as a possible D gene (5 bases). The CDR3 sequence is 18 residues long. Germline V gives CDR1 MGHRA, CDR2 YSYEKL. The V gene lost 1 base and the J gene lost 0 bases, with 13 bases spanning the gap. CDR3 nucleotides: TGCGCCAGCAGCCAAGTCCAGGGTTTTTACTCTGGGGCCAACGTCCTGACTTTC. This gives the protein CASSQVQGFYSGANVLTF.

The DNA for the CDR3 is TGTGCCAGCCGTACTGCGAGTAACTATGGCTACACCTTC. Its translation is CASRTASNYGYTF. V gene TRBV7-2 combines with J gene TRBJ1-2; D not certain. V was cut by 8 bases and J by 1 base, with 11 bases left in between. Germline V gene lookup returns CDR1 SGHTA and CDR2 FQGNSA. The CDR3 has 13 residues. The full variable domain, rest sourced from reference TRBV7-2 and TRBJ1-2, is GAGVSQSPSNKVTEKGKDVELRCDPISGHTALYWYRQSLGQGLEFLIYFQGNSAPDKSGLPSDRFSAERTGGSVSTLTIQRTQQEDSAVYLCASRTASNYGYTFGSGTRLTVV.

The V gene is TRBV19, the J gene TRBJ2-6, with D perhaps matching TRBD1 (6 bases). Germline V lookup: CDR1 LNHDA, CDR2 SQIVND (reference sequence). This CDR3 is built from 16 residues. The V and J ends lost 6 bases and 0 bases respectively, with 12 bases between them. The CDR3 nucleotides read TGTGCCAGTAGGGCCGAAGGGGGCTCTGGGGCCAACGTCCTGACTTTC. It codes for CASRAEGGSGANVLTF.

The chain links TRBV12-5 to TRBJ1-1; the D gene is possibly TRBD1 (5 bases). This CDR3 comprises 13 residues. Germline lookup yields CDR1 LGHNT and CDR2 FRNRAP. Between the trimmed V and J ends, which lost 5 bases and 4 bases, there was a span of 11 bases. The CDR3 region has the DNA TGTGCTAGTGGTGGCAACAGGTTCACTGAAGCTTTCTTT. It specifies CASGGNRFTEAFF.

This clone appeared a single time. V is TRBV6-4 and J is TRBJ2-2; unclear D gene. Trimming took off 1 base at V and 2 bases at J, with 5 bases between the two ends. The germline CDR1 and CDR2 sequences are MRHNA and SNTAGT. The CDR3 loop spans 14 amino acids. CDR3 sequence: CASSDLFNTGELFF. The CDR3, as DNA: TGTGCCAGCAGTGACTTATTCAACACCGGGGAGCTGTTTTTT.

V is TRBV29-1 and J is TRBJ2-5, with TRBD2 matching over 9 bases. V shed 4 bases and J 2 bases; nucleotides not matched to a gene: 8. The CDR3 contains 15 residues. Germline CDR1 is SQVTM and CDR2 is ANQGSEA. The CDR3 region is CSVGTGLAFQETQYF. CDR3 bases: TGCAGCGTTGGGACTGGACTAGCGTTTCAAGAGACCCAGTACTTC.

This chain joins TRBV2 and TRBJ2-2; a weak D match, TRBD2 (5 bases). Germline V gene data show CDR1 as SNHLY and CDR2 as FYNNEI. This CDR3 contains 15 residues. The V and J ends lost 7 bases and 5 bases respectively, with 17 bases between them. CDR3: CASILDSQRTGELFF. The CDR3 DNA reads TGTGCCAGCATCTTGGATTCCCAGCGGACCGGGGAGCTGTTTTTT.

This clone was seen a single time. The V call is TRBV7-2, the J call TRBJ2-7, with TRBD2 identical over 8 bases. CDR1 and CDR2 (germline): SGHTA, FQGNSA. The V gene end was trimmed by 2 bases and the J gene end by 2 bases; junction bases not matched to a gene: 2. The length of the CDR3 is 14 residues. This CDR3 reads CASSLLTSAYEQYF. The CDR3 nucleotides are TGTGCCAGCAGCTTACTGACTAGCGCCTACGAGCAGTACTTC.

The chain uses TRBV25-1 and TRBJ2-7; 9 nucleotides match TRBD1. Germline trimming cut 6 bases from V and 3 bases from J; bases unmatched to any gene: 18. Per the germline V gene, CDR1 is MGHDK and CDR2 is SYGVNS. This CDR3 has 18 amino acids. DNA for the CDR3: TGTGCCAGCAGCCCTTCGCCGGGACAGGGAATTGGGAACTACGAGCAGTACTTC. Translation gives CASSPSPGQGIGNYEQYF.

There are a few counts of this clone. J is TRBJ2-7 and V is TRBV6-5, with D perhaps matching TRBD2 (6 bases). The CDR3 covers 15 residues. The germline V gene encodes CDR1 MNHEY and CDR2 SVGAGI. The V end lost 7 bases, the J end lost 5 bases, and 21 bases lay between the germline ends. CDR3 loop: CASTTRSGRGHEQYF. The CDR3 coding sequence is TGTGCCAGCACTACGAGGTCGGGGCGGGGTCACGAGCAGTACTTC.

J is TRBJ2-1 and V is TRBV10-1; 7 nucleotides line up with TRBD1. The CDR3 is 15 residues long. The ends lost 2 bases at V and 4 bases at J; junction bases unmatched: 5. Germline CDR1 reads WNHNN; CDR2 reads SYGVQD (reference sequence). The CDR3 DNA reads as TGCGCCAGCAGTGAGGGACAGGCGGAATACAATGAGCAGTTCTTC. It encodes CASSEGQAEYNEQFF.

The rearrangement joins TRBV6-6 to TRBJ2-1; 7 nucleotides agree with TRBD1. The V gene's germline CDR1 is MNHNY and CDR2 SVGAGI (reference sequence). CDR3 length equals 16 residues. The V and J ends lost 7 bases and 6 bases, in that order; junction bases with no gene match: 15. The CDR3 here is CASIYLQGDIRNEQFF. The DNA of the CDR3 is TGTGCCAGCATATACCTCCAGGGGGACATCCGCAATGAGCAGTTCTTC.

J is TRBJ2-3 and V is TRBV2; D not certain. V shed 2 bases and J shed 4 bases, with 4 bases lying between them. The CDR3 totals 12 residues. Germline V gene lookup returns CDR1 SNHLY and CDR2 FYNNEI. The CDR3 reads CASSELSDTQYF. The CDR3 DNA reads as TGTGCCAGCAGTGAACTATCAGATACGCAGTATTTT.

The chain links TRBV4-1 to TRBJ2-4; no definite D call. This CDR3 comprises 12 residues. Looked up from germline, CDR1 is MGHRA and CDR2 is YSYEKL. The V end was cut by 1 base, the J end by 7 bases, with 5 bases between. The CDR3 sequence: CASSQVGNIQYF. CDR3 bases: TGCGCCAGCAGCCAAGTCGGGAACATTCAGTACTTC.

This clone is a singleton in its sample. The rearrangement uses TRBV7-6 and TRBJ1-2; D call uncertain. Germline V gene sequence: CDR1 SGHVS, CDR2 FNYEAQ. This CDR3 is 13 amino acids long. Trimming left V 5 bases short and J 3 bases short, with 10 bases between. The DNA for the CDR3 is TGTGCCAGCAGCCCATTGTTAGACTATGGCTACACCTTC. Protein sequence: CASSPLLDYGYTF.

The gene calls are TRBV6-6 and TRBJ2-7, with 7 bases lining up with TRBD2. CDR1 is MNHNY and CDR2 is SVGAGI in the germline V gene (reference sequence). Losses at the gene ends were 4 bases for V and 2 bases for J; bases not matched to a gene: 5. The CDR3 is 14 amino acids. CDR3 DNA: TGTGCCAGCAGTTCCTCAGCGGGAACCTACGAGCAGTACTTC. Translation gives CASSSSAGTYEQYF.

The rearrangement joins TRBV19 to TRBJ2-3; 10 positions match TRBD2. The CDR3 runs 18 residues. Germline V CDR1 and CDR2: LNHDA, SQIVND (reference sequence). Trimming cost V 3 bases and J 4 bases; bases outside gene matches: 13. The CDR3 DNA reads as TGTGCCAGTAGTATCATTGGGGCTAGCGGGAGCCCAGCAGATACGCAGTATTTT. As protein: CASSIIGASGSPADTQYF.

This clone has a handful of counts. This sequence joins TRBV18 and TRBJ1-1, with a tentative D call TRBD1 (5 bases). CDR1 and CDR2 from the germline V gene are KGHSH and LQKENI. Trimming cost V 2 bases and J 1 base, with 5 bases left between them. This CDR3 region has 13 residues. CDR3 sequence reads: CASSPTGNTEAFF. The CDR3 DNA reads TGTGCCAGCTCACCAACAGGGAACACTGAAGCTTTCTTT. Based on the CDR3 plus reference TRBV18 and TRBJ1-1, the full variable domain is NAGVMQNPRHLVRRRGQEARLRCSPMKGHSHVYWYRQLPEEGLKFMVYLQKENIIDESGMPKERFSAEFPKEGPSILRIQQVVRGDSAAYFCASSPTGNTEAFFGQGTRLTVV.

The chain combines TRBV5-8 with TRBJ1-3; a weak D match, TRBD1 (6 bases). Per germline, CDR1 SGHTS and CDR2 YDEGEE. The V gene lost 7 bases and the J gene lost 2 bases, with 16 bases spanning the gap. The CDR3 is 15 amino acids. The CDR3, as DNA: TGTGCCAGCGGATACAGGGATACTGCTGGAAACACCATATATTTT. This sequence encodes CASGYRDTAGNTIYF.

The chain joins TRBV19 to TRBJ2-7; 9 positions match TRBD2. The V and J ends lost 6 bases and 5 bases, in that order; junction bases with no gene match: 11. CDR3 length: 15 residues. Germline V gene sequence: CDR1 LNHDA, CDR2 SQIVND (reference sequence). DNA for the CDR3: TGTGCCAGTAGCGACAGACTAGCGGTATTCAACGAGCAGTACTTC. Protein product: CASSDRLAVFNEQYF.

The chain links TRBV19 to TRBJ2-1, with 8 bases identical to TRBD1. This CDR3 spans 13 amino acids. V shed 8 bases, J shed 4 bases, and the junction held 4 bases outside the gene matches. Looked up from germline, CDR1 is LNHDA and CDR2 is SQIVND (reference sequence). CDR3 sequence: CASSRTGYNEQFF. The CDR3 coding sequence is TGTGCCAGTTCCCGGACAGGGTACAATGAGCAGTTCTTC.

The chain uses TRBV7-2 and TRBJ2-1; 11 nucleotides align to TRBD2. CDR3 length equals 16 residues. Germline loops: CDR1 SGHTA, CDR2 FQGNSA. V was clipped by 2 bases and J by 8 bases; unmatched bases: 8. The CDR3 spells CASSLYFGLAGDEQFF. DNA for the CDR3: TGTGCCAGCAGCTTATACTTTGGACTAGCGGGCGATGAGCAGTTCTTC.

The chain links TRBV30 to TRBJ1-2, with unresolved D. CDR1 and CDR2 from the germline V gene are GTSNPN and SVGIG (reference sequence). The CDR3 is 12 residues long. Trimming shortened V by 4 bases and J by 8 bases, and 14 bases separated the two germline ends. In DNA, the CDR3 is TGTGCCTGGAAGACCCTCAGGAAAGGCTACACCTTC. It specifies CAWKTLRKGYTF.

The J gene is TRBJ1-4, the V gene TRBV30; unclear D gene. CDR3 length equals 13 residues. Between the trimmed V and J ends, which lost 4 bases and 0 bases, there was a span of 6 bases. Germline CDR1 GTSNPN, CDR2 SVGIG (reference sequence). The CDR3 is CAWNYATNEKLFF. Here the CDR3 DNA reads TGTGCCTGGAATTATGCAACTAATGAAAAACTGTTTTTT.

V gene TRBV5-1 combines with J gene TRBJ1-3; D is ambiguous. V was clipped by 4 bases and J by 2 bases, with 10 bases between them. Germline V gives CDR1 SGHRS, CDR2 YFSETQ. The CDR3 consists of 14 residues. As DNA, the CDR3 is TGCGCCAGCAGCCAAGATCAGGCTGGAAACACCATATATTTT. Protein product: CASSQDQAGNTIYF.

This clone showed up just once. Germline is not matched at one junction end, which may reflect a read error. The chain combines TRBV4-3 with TRBJ2-4; possibly TRBD2 for D (7 bases). The CDR3 extends over 17 amino acids. Per the germline V gene, CDR1 is LGHNA and CDR2 is YSLEER. CDR3 bases: TGCGCCAGCAGCCAAGGCATAGGGGGGGTAGCCAAAAACAGTCAGTACTTC. Protein: CASSQGIGGVAKNSQYF.

The chain is built from TRBV19 and TRBJ1-5; D possibly corresponds to TRBD1 (6 bases). The germline gives CDR1 LNHDA, CDR2 SQIVND (reference sequence). The CDR3 length is 14 residues. Trimming shortened V by 10 bases and J by 1 base, and 14 bases separated the two germline ends. The CDR3 loop is CATQYGQSNQPQHF. In nucleotides, the CDR3 is TGTGCCACTCAGTATGGACAGAGCAATCAGCCCCAGCATTTT.

In its sample, this clone was seen a few times. The gene calls are TRBV4-1 and TRBJ1-2; possible D gene TRBD1, 6 bases. Trimming pared 5 bases from V and 0 bases from J, leaving 22 bases between. The germline V gene encodes CDR1 MGHRA and CDR2 YSYEKL. This CDR3 comprises 18 residues. CDR3 sequence (DNA): TGCGCCAGCAGCTCCCCGGGGTTAATGACAGGACCTAACTATGGCTACACCTTC. Its translation: CASSSPGLMTGPNYGYTF.